This T cell receptor (beta chain) emerged from a study of T-cell memory formation after mild COVID-19. TCRdb reprocessed the 5' RACE reads with MiXCR, giving one entry per CDR3 protein. The table includes around 150,000 distinct CDR3 sequences, 31% detected once. Concerning this clonotype itself: This is likely a read error, given that the CDR3 carries no conserved phenylalanine or tryptophan at its end. No DNA is shown, since the ends of the CDR3 on it are uncertain; the CDR3 is the one TCRdb lists.

The clonotype comes from an adult woman who had mild COVID-19 (a few samples of this study predate the infection). Cell type and time point are not known. What was sequenced was PBMCs or a T cell subset sorted from them (not recorded which).

The CDR3 region is CAISESWTSGEI. V gene TRBV10-3 combines with J gene TRBJ2-1; TRBD2, the table's D call, was not compared with the DNA. The CDR3 region is 12 residues in length, termini included. CDR1 and CDR2 (germline): ENHRY, SYGVKD.